This TCR beta chain was observed in a study of blood T cell repertoires in COVID-19. Looking at the study overall: Samples representing acute and convalescent COVID-19 were sourced from the United States, Italy and Spain. The cDNA or gDNA used as material had been derived from T cells, B-cell-depleted T cells, or PBMCs.

Authors' processing steps: By means of reference gene primer amplification, nucleated cell counts were estimated. Method: immunoSEQ multiplex PCR; TCRdb's copy keeps in-frame clones and lacks some. V and J calls and clone size are as listed in that table; D and trimming were resolved from the DNA. The sample holds a few hundred thousand clones; 81% are singletons and the top ten take 1.1%. The CDR3 has 16 amino acids. CDR1 is MDHEN, CDR2 SYDVKM, per germline. The V end lost 5 bases, the J end lost 7 bases, and 23 bases lay between the germline ends. This rearrangement joins TRBV28 to TRBJ1-2, with a tentative D call TRBD1 (5 bases). The sample taken for sequencing was peripheral blood. The TCR sequence derives from a human donor with acute or convalescent COVID-19. The donor label of this sample is uncertain. The CDR3 DNA follows: TGTGCCAGCAGTACGATCCCCCCGGGACTGCGTCGTGGCTACACCTTC. Its protein is CASSTIPPGLRRGYTF.